Following are 3 T cell receptor beta chains from one sample sequenced in a study of regulatory T cells in long-lasting Graves disease. Time point of the sample: newly diagnosed GD, antithyroid drugs for less than 3 months. RNA from PBMCs was the source of the TCR library. CDR3 regions were amplified by Arm-PCR using iRepertoire HTBI primers to build TCR beta libraries. A single record per CDR3 protein comes from TCRdb applying MiXCR to the multiplex PCR reads. The data contain 300,000 to 400,000 distinct CDR3 sequences, 15% of them singletons. Material: peripheral blood mononuclear cells (PBMCs), obtained at new diagnosis, from a patient treated with antithyroid drugs. These receptors were taken from a female donor with Graves disease.

This clonotype was counted ten times or more. This chain connects TRBV12-3 or TRBV12-4 to TRBJ2-5, with D possibly being TRBD1 (6 bases). The CDR3 has 13 amino acids. Trimming pared 5 bases from V and 2 bases from J, leaving 9 bases between. The chain's CDR3 is CASSTRGQETQYF. CDR3 in DNA: TGTGCCAGCAGTACTAGGGGGCAAGAGACCCAGTACTTC.

There are many counts of this clonotype. V is TRBV28 and J is TRBJ2-5; TRBD1 matches 9 bases. The CDR3 totals 14 residues. Germline V CDR1 and CDR2: MDHEN, SYDVKM. V shed 3 bases, J shed 3 bases, and the junction held 2 bases outside the gene matches. The CDR3 DNA sequence: TGTGCCAGCAGTTTGACAGGGGGTAAAGAGACCCAGTACTTC. The encoded protein is CASSLTGGKETQYF.

V is TRBV10-2 and J is TRBJ2-7; TRBD1 agrees at 10 bases. The germline gives CDR1 WSHSY, CDR2 SAAADI. The ends lost 0 bases at V and 2 bases at J; junction bases unmatched: 4. This CDR3 is 16 amino acids long. The CDR3 loop reads CASSESLTGGPYEQYF. The CDR3 region has the DNA TGCGCCAGCAGTGAGTCTTTGACAGGGGGCCCCTACGAGCAGTACTTC.